This T cell receptor (beta chain) was recorded in a study of T-cell memory formation after mild COVID-19. TCRdb reprocessed the 5' RACE reads via MiXCR and lists one record per CDR3 protein. The sample contains about 560,000 distinct CDR3 sequences, roughly 21% of which appear only once. Germline CDR1 reads SGHAT; CDR2 reads FQDESV (reference sequence). The CDR3 extends over 15 amino acids. Trimming took 6 bases from V and 8 from J; bases not matched to a gene: 10. This clonotype was seen more than once but under ten times. Sequenced input: PBMCs or a T cell subset sorted from them (not recorded which). V and J are TRBV11-1 and TRBJ2-1; TRBD2 aligns across 10 bases. This clonotype was sampled from an adult woman who had mild COVID-19 (a few samples of this study predate the infection). Cell type and time point are not known. CDR3: CASSSYSGRTDEQFF. CDR3 sequence (DNA): TGTGCCAGCAGTTCCTATAGCGGGAGGACGGATGAGCAGTTCTTC.